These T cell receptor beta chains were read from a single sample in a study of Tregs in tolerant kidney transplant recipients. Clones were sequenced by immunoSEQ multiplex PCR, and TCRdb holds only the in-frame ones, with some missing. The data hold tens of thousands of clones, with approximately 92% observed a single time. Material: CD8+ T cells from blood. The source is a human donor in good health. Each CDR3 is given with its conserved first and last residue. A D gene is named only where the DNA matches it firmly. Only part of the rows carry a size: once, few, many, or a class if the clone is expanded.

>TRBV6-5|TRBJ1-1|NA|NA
CASSYDSGVEAFF
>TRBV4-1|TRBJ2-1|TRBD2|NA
CASSLSQWREAYNEQFF
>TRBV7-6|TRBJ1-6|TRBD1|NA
CASSLASGTGGLTSPLHF
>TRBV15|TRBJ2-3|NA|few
CATSRGEEIRGTQYF
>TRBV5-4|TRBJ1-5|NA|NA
CASSNDGDLVSNQPQHF
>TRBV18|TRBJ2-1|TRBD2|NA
CASSPSGLGFNEQFF
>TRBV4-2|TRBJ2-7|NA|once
CASSQGLGPYEQYF
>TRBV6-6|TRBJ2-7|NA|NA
CASSYGNSYEQYF
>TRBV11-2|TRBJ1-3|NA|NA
CASSLGPFLSGNTIYF
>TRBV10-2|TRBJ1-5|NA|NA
CASSGGPRNQPQHF
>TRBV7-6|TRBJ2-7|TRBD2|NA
CASSLGSGRFSYEQYF
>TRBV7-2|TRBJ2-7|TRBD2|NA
CASSLALAVYEQYF
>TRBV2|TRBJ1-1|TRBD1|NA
CASRPRGPDTEAFF
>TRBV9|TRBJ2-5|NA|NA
CASSGQSWGGETQYF
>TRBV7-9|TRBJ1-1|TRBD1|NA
CASTKDRVVAFF
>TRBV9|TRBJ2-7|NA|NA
CASSHMLGRIYEQYF
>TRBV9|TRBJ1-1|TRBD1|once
CASSAQGVTEAFF
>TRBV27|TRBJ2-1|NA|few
CASSLSTYNEQFF
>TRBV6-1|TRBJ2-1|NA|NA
CASSEALQEGVQSEQFF
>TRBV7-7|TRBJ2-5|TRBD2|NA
CASSLAGGQETQYF
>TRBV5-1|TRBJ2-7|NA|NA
CASSASYEQYF
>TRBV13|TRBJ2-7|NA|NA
CASSLGLYYEQYF
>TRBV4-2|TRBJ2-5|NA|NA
CASSQDWGRQLGTQYF
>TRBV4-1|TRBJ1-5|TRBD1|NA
CASSQGGTEGQPQHF
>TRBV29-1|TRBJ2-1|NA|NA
CSVPGPVGQFF
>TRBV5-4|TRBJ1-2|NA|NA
CASTFRGMGYTF
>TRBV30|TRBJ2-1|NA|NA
CAWSNEERRSSYNEQFF
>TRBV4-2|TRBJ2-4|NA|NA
CASSQDVGIGAKNIQYF
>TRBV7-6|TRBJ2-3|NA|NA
CASSARSSTDTQYF